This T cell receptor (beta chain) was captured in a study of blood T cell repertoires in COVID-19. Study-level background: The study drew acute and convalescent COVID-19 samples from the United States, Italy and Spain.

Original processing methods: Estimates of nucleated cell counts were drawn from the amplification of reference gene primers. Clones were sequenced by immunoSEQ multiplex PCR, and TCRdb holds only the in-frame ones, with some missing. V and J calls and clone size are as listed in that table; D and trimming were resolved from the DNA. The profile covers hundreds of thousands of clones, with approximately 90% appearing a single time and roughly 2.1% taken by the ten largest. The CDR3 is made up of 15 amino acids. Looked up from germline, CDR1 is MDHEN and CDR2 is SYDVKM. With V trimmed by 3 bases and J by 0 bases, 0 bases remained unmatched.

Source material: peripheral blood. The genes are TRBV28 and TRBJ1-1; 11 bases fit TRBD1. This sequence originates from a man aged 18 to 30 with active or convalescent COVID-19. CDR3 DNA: TGTGCCAGCAGTTTGGACAGGGGGCTGAACACTGAAGCTTTCTTT. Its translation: CASSLDRGLNTEAFF.